A single sample gave rise to the 27 T cell receptor beta chains below, sequenced in a study of T cell repertoires in cytomegalovirus infection. TCRdb reprocessed the reads via MiXCR and lists one record per CDR3 protein. The sample carries around 310,000 distinct CDR3 sequences, about a sixth recorded once. Material: PBMCs. These receptors all stem from a human donor in good health (CMV status not recorded). Some clones in this sample may be carry-over from other donors' samples.

The chain carries TRBV10-3 and TRBJ2-7, with TRBD1 matching 9 bases. CDR1 is ENHRY, CDR2 SYGVKD, per germline. The CDR3 sequence is 15 residues long. After removal of 3 bases from V and 7 bases from J, the junction contained 10 bases not matched to a gene. The CDR3: CAISDRTGVSGEQYF. The CDR3 DNA is TGTGCCATCAGTGACCGGACAGGGGTCTCGGGGGAGCAGTACTTC.

Many counts were recorded for this clonotype. The V call is TRBV6-5, the J call TRBJ2-1; TRBD2 is a possible D gene (6 bases). The CDR3 covers 15 residues. The V gene lost 0 bases and the J gene lost 6 bases, with 12 bases spanning the gap. CDR1 and CDR2 from the germline V gene are MNHEY and SVGAGI. Here the CDR3 DNA reads TGTGCCAGCAGTTACTCGGAGGGTCTGGGCAATGAGCAGTTCTTC. Its translation is CASSYSEGLGNEQFF.

This clonotype has just a few counts. The chain is built from TRBV11-2 and TRBJ2-4; 7 bases agree with TRBD1. CDR1 is SGHAT, CDR2 FQNNGV, per germline. The junction had 4 bases not matched to a gene; V was cut back by 2 bases and J by 6 bases. The CDR3 sequence is 14 residues long. This CDR3 reads CASSLRQGGNIQYF. In DNA form, the CDR3 reads TGTGCCAGCAGCTTAAGACAGGGTGGAAACATTCAGTACTTC.

This clonotype was counted only a few times. The chain couples TRBV29-1 to TRBJ1-5, with no clear D. V was cut by 4 bases and J by 7 bases, with 11 bases left in between. The V gene's germline CDR1 is SQVTM and CDR2 ANQGSEA. The CDR3 spans 12 residues. The CDR3 region is CSVGEAGQPQHF. In DNA form, the CDR3 reads TGCAGCGTTGGGGAAGCGGGGCAGCCCCAGCATTTT.

The gene calls are TRBV20-1 and TRBJ2-4; tentatively, D is TRBD1 (8 bases). V gave up 3 bases and J gave up 8 bases, with 17 bases separating them. Germline CDR1 DFQATT, CDR2 SNEGSKA (reference sequence). CDR3 length: 14 residues. CDR3 sequence: CSASVDRGGDIQYF. CDR3 nucleotides: TGCAGTGCTAGCGTCGACAGGGGAGGGGACATTCAGTACTTC.

This clonotype was detected ten times or more. The V gene is TRBV7-8, the J gene TRBJ2-5, with no clear D. The CDR3 has 14 residues. The germline CDR1 and CDR2 sequences are SGHVS and FQNEAQ. V lost 2 bases, J lost 13 bases, and 20 bases lay in between. CDR3 in DNA: TGTGCCAGCAGCTTATCCAGGTTTCGTCTAAATCCGTACTTC. Its translation: CASSLSRFRLNPYF.

This clonotype was found many times. The chain has TRBV7-2 and TRBJ2-2, with D tentatively TRBD2 (7 bases). This CDR3 has 15 amino acids. The germline gives CDR1 SGHTA, CDR2 FQGNSA. The germline V and J ends were trimmed by 6 bases and 3 bases, with 14 bases remaining between them. The CDR3 loop reads CASRGASGYTGELFF. In nucleotides, the CDR3 is TGTGCCAGCAGGGGGGCTAGCGGCTACACCGGGGAGCTGTTTTTT.

The chain links TRBV11-3 to TRBJ2-1; D is uncertain. CDR3 size: 15 residues. Trimming took 3 bases from V and 0 from J, leaving 9 bases between them. Germline V CDR1 and CDR2: SGHNT, YENEEA. CDR3 nucleotide sequence: TGTGCCAGCAGCTTGCGTTCAGTCTCCTACAATGAGCAGTTCTTC. Protein sequence: CASSLRSVSYNEQFF.

This clonotype has at least ten counts. One end of the junction varies from germline; a read error may be responsible. The chain recombines TRBV12-3 or TRBV12-4 with TRBJ1-5; TRBD1 might be the D (6 bases). There are 17 residues in the CDR3. This CDR3 is CASSLGGPGDSNQPQHF. DNA for the CDR3: TGTGCCAGCAGCTTAGGGGGTCCAGGGGATAGCAATCAGCCCCAGCATTTT.

The chain carries TRBV6-2 or TRBV6-3 and TRBJ2-1, with 16 bases lining up with TRBD2. Unmatched junction bases numbered 3, after V lost 0 bases and J lost 10 bases. CDR1 is MNHEY and CDR2 is SVGEGT in the germline V gene. The CDR3 is 16 residues long. The CDR3 DNA sequence: TGTGCCAGCAGTTACTCCGGGACTAGCGGGGGGGGGGAGCAGTTCTTC. Its translation: CASSYSGTSGGGEQFF.

Many counts were recorded for this clonotype. V and J are TRBV7-3 and TRBJ2-4; 9 nucleotides agree with TRBD2. V shed 1 base, J shed 5 bases, and the junction held 3 bases outside the gene matches. This CDR3 is built from 15 residues. Germline CDR1 and CDR2: SGHTA and FQGTGA. CDR3 protein: CASSLNAGGQNIQYF. The CDR3 nucleotides read TGTGCCAGCAGCTTAAACGCGGGGGGGCAAAACATTCAGTACTTC. Looking up the rest from reference TRBV7-3 and TRBJ2-4 gives the full variable domain: GAGVSQTPSNKVTEKGKYVELRCDPISGHTALYWYRQSLGQGPEFLIYFQGTGAADDSGLPNDRFFAVRPEGSVSTLKIQRTERGDSAVYLCASSLNAGGQNIQYFGAGTRLSVL.

The chain employs TRBV4-3 and TRBJ2-1; 7 bases are shared with TRBD2. The V gene's germline CDR1 is LGHNA and CDR2 YSLEER. This CDR3 region has 17 residues. The junction had 6 bases not matched to a gene; V was cut back by 0 bases and J by 1 base. The CDR3 sequence: CASSQDLSSGSYNEQFF. The CDR3 bases are TGCGCCAGCAGCCAAGATCTGAGTAGCGGGTCCTACAATGAGCAGTTCTTC.

This clonotype has at least ten counts. The V and J genes are TRBV18 and TRBJ2-7; D gene ambiguous. Germline CDR1 reads KGHSH; CDR2 reads LQKENI. The CDR3 is made up of 13 amino acids. The V gene lost 6 bases and the J gene lost 4 bases, with 13 bases spanning the gap. CDR3 sequence reads: CASSSTRGYEQYF. In DNA form, the CDR3 reads TGTGCCAGCTCCTCAACCCGAGGTTACGAGCAGTACTTC. Supplemented by reference TRBV18 and TRBJ2-7, the full variable domain reads NAGVMQNPRHLVRRRGQEARLRCSPMKGHSHVYWYRQLPEEGLKFMVYLQKENIIDESGMPKERFSAEFPKEGPSILRIQQVVRGDSAAYFCASSSTRGYEQYFGPGTRLTVT.

The chain joins TRBV5-6 to TRBJ2-1; 13 bases are shared with TRBD2. The CDR3 is 16 amino acids. Germline-derived CDR1 and CDR2 are SGHDT and YYEEEE. The ends lost 4 bases at V and 8 bases at J; junction bases unmatched: 9. CDR3 sequence: CASSGTSGVLQDEQFF. The CDR3, as DNA: TGTGCCAGCAGCGGGACTAGCGGGGTACTCCAGGATGAGCAGTTCTTC.

This clonotype has a handful of counts. The chain carries TRBV2 and TRBJ2-7; D gene ambiguous. V gave up 7 bases and J gave up 7 bases, with 11 bases separating them. CDR3 length equals 11 residues. In germline, CDR1 is SNHLY, CDR2 FYNNEI. The CDR3 loop is CASIQDGEQYF. Here the CDR3 DNA reads TGTGCCAGCATCCAAGACGGGGAGCAGTACTTC.

The chain recombines TRBV7-3 with TRBJ2-2, with unresolved D. This CDR3 contains 13 residues. The germline V gene encodes CDR1 SGHTA and CDR2 FQGTGA. V gave up 4 bases and J gave up 5 bases, with 8 bases separating them. The CDR3 nucleotides read TGTGCCAGCAGCTCCCAGAGGACCGGGGAGCTGTTTTTT. It yields the protein CASSSQRTGELFF.

V is TRBV7-9 and J is TRBJ2-3; D might be TRBD2 (6 bases). The CDR3 loop spans 15 amino acids. V lost 5 bases and J 9 bases, leaving 21 bases between the germline ends. Germline CDR1 and CDR2: SEHNR and FQNEAQ (reference sequence). CDR3 nucleotides: TGTGCCAGCAGCCGGGAGCCTCCGACGACACAAACGCAGTATTTT. Its protein is CASSREPPTTQTQYF.

The chain combines TRBV20-1 with TRBJ1-6, with 9 bases identical to TRBD1. Germline V gives CDR1 DFQATT, CDR2 SNEGSKA (reference sequence). V was pared by 6 bases and J by 7 bases, with 7 bases of the junction left unmatched. The CDR3 runs to 14 residues. DNA of the CDR3: TGCAGTGCCGGACGGACAGGGGAAAATTCACCCCTCCACTTT. Its translation: CSAGRTGENSPLHF.

The chain is built from TRBV2 and TRBJ2-2, with 7 bases aligning to TRBD1. Germline-derived CDR1 and CDR2 are SNHLY and FYNNEI. J was trimmed by 4 bases and V by 4 bases; bases with no gene match: 6. CDR3 length: 15 amino acids. The CDR3, as DNA: TGTGCCAGCAGTGCATTAGGGGGCGGCACCGGGGAGCTGTTTTTT. It codes for CASSALGGGTGELFF.

This clonotype turned up a few times. The rearrangement uses TRBV6-2 or TRBV6-3 and TRBJ1-2; the D is unclear. Germline loops: CDR1 MNHEY, CDR2 SVGEGT. The V gene lost 7 bases and the J gene lost 3 bases, with 12 bases spanning the gap. This CDR3 contains 13 residues. DNA of the CDR3: TGTGCCAGCAAGACGACCCTTTACTATGGCTACACCTTC. It is translated as CASKTTLYYGYTF.

This clonotype was observed a handful of times. The chain is built from TRBV4-1 and TRBJ1-2, with D possibly matching TRBD1 (6 bases). Germline V gene data show CDR1 as MGHRA and CDR2 as YSYEKL. Trimming cost V 0 bases and J 2 bases, with 16 bases left between them. The CDR3 runs 17 residues. CDR3 region: CASSQDWGADENYGYTF. The DNA for the CDR3 is TGCGCCAGCAGCCAAGATTGGGGGGCAGATGAAAACTATGGCTACACCTTC.

This clonotype came up many times. V gene TRBV10-3 combines with J gene TRBJ2-1, with 14 nucleotides matching TRBD2. V shed 1 base and J 6 bases; nucleotides not matched to a gene: 5. Germline V gene data show CDR1 as ENHRY and CDR2 as SYGVKD. The CDR3 sequence is 17 residues long. The CDR3 DNA reads as TGTGCCATCAGTGAGTTGACTAGCGGGGGGGCCATCAATGAGCAGTTCTTC. It is translated as CAISELTSGGAINEQFF.

The sample holds many counts of this clonotype. V and J are TRBV7-8 and TRBJ2-5; 12 bases are a match to TRBD2. J gave up 7 bases and V 1 base, and 7 bases lay outside the gene matches. The CDR3 extends over 16 amino acids. Germline assignment: CDR1 SGHVS and CDR2 FQNEAQ. The chain's CDR3 is CASSLETSGGYGTQYF. The CDR3 region has the DNA TGTGCCAGCAGCTTAGAGACTAGCGGGGGTTACGGGACCCAGTACTTC.

This clonotype was picked up many times. This sequence joins TRBV12-3 or TRBV12-4 and TRBJ2-3, with no clear D. This CDR3 spans 13 amino acids. V was trimmed by 7 bases and J by 0 bases, leaving 8 bases between them. The CDR3 region is CASTGRSTDTQYF. The CDR3 DNA sequence: TGTGCCAGCACCGGACGGAGCACAGATACGCAGTATTTT.

The V call is TRBV5-4, the J call TRBJ2-5, with D unclear. Trimming pared 5 bases from V and 4 bases from J, leaving 21 bases between. Germline lookup yields CDR1 SGHNT and CDR2 YYREEE (reference sequence). This CDR3 is built from 16 residues. The CDR3 protein is CASSSADASKGETQYF. In DNA form, the CDR3 reads TGTGCCAGCAGTTCCGCGGACGCTTCGAAGGGAGAGACCCAGTACTTC.

The chain recombines TRBV18 with TRBJ1-1; perhaps TRBD1 as D (5 bases). The CDR3 has 14 amino acids. Germline V lookup: CDR1 KGHSH, CDR2 LQKENI. The germline V and J ends were trimmed by 3 bases and 5 bases, with 13 bases remaining between them. In nucleotides, the CDR3 is TGTGCCAGCTCACCCAAGGCGGGGGATACTGAAGCTTTCTTT. This translates into CASSPKAGDTEAFF.

At least ten counts were recorded for this clonotype. The chain links TRBV7-2 to TRBJ1-5, with D perhaps TRBD1 (5 bases). The CDR3 is 15 amino acids. Trimming left V 1 base short and J 4 bases short, with 11 bases between. Germline V gene sequence: CDR1 SGHTA, CDR2 FQGNSA. CDR3 region: CASSLVRDGNQPQHF. CDR3 sequence (DNA): TGTGCCAGCAGCTTAGTCCGGGACGGGAATCAGCCCCAGCATTTT. Based on the CDR3 plus reference TRBV7-2 and TRBJ1-5, the full variable domain is GAGVSQSPSNKVTEKGKDVELRCDPISGHTALYWYRQSLGQGLEFLIYFQGNSAPDKSGLPSDRFSAERTGGSVSTLTIQRTQQEDSAVYLCASSLVRDGNQPQHFGDGTRLSIL.